This passage covers 11 T cell receptor beta chains from one sample sequenced in a study of T-cell memory formation after mild COVID-19. TCRdb re-called the 5' RACE reads with MiXCR, one entry per CDR3 protein. The table lists hundreds of thousands of distinct CDR3 sequences, roughly an eighth of them singletons. Material for sequencing was PBMCs or a T cell subset sorted from them (not recorded which). The receptors come from a man between 18 and 29 years old who had mild COVID-19 (a few samples of this study predate the infection). Cell type and time point are not known.

This clonotype was seen a handful of times. V usage is TRBV9 and J usage is TRBJ1-2; TRBD1 is a possible D gene (5 bases). Germline V lookup: CDR1 SGDLS, CDR2 YYNGEE. Trimming removed 1 base at V and 0 bases at J, with 13 bases between. The CDR3 extends over 16 amino acids. The CDR3 reads CASSVFSTATNYGYTF. Here the CDR3 DNA reads TGTGCCAGCAGCGTATTCTCGACAGCGACTAACTATGGCTACACCTTC.

The chain combines TRBV6-2 or TRBV6-3 with TRBJ2-1; D might be TRBD1 (7 bases). CDR1 and CDR2 (germline): MNHEY, SVGEGT. V lost 8 bases, J lost 9 bases, and 20 bases lay in between. CDR3 length: 14 residues. The CDR3 DNA follows: TGTGCCAGCCGGTATACGGAGGGGGCAGTTGAGCAGTTCTTC. Its protein is CASRYTEGAVEQFF.

This clonotype was seen at least ten times. One end of the junction does not line up with germline, which may come from a read error. This chain links TRBV6-2 or TRBV6-3 with TRBJ2-1; D not resolved. Germline loops: CDR1 MNHEY, CDR2 SVGEGT. The CDR3 spans 12 residues. CDR3 in DNA: TGTGCCAGCATCAACCTCTACGATGAGCAGTTCTTC. It is translated as CASINLYDEQFF.

About this clonotype itself: Its ends do not fully match the called genes, so a read error is possible. V is TRBV28 and J is TRBJ2-1; a weak D match, TRBD2 (6 bases). This CDR3 has 13 residues. CDR1 is MDHEN, CDR2 SYDVKM, per germline. The CDR3 DNA reads as TGTGTCAGCACCTGGGGGGAAGGCAATGAGCAGTTCTTC. Translation: CVSTWGEGNEQFF.

This clonotype was seen only a few times. Relative to the germline gene, one junction end is altered; a read error may explain this. The chain joins TRBV4-2 to TRBJ2-5; maybe TRBD2 (6 bases). The CDR3 extends over 13 amino acids. Germline CDR1 reads LGHNA; CDR2 reads YNFKEQ. The CDR3 region has the DNA TGTGCCAGCAGCCCCAATCAGGGACTTCACGAGTGCTTC. Residues: CASSPNQGLHECF.

As to this clonotype: This may come from a read error, since a much larger clone is one base off. The V gene is TRBV18, the J gene TRBJ2-5; D is undetermined. Germline assignment: CDR1 KGHSH and CDR2 LQKENI. The length of the CDR3 is 12 residues. This CDR3 is CASSQYQETRYF. CDR3 nucleotides: TGTGCCAGCTCACAGTACCAAGAGACCCGGTACTTC. The full variable domain, completed using reference TRBV18 and TRBJ2-5, is NAGVMQNPRHLVRRRGQEARLRCSPMKGHSHVYWYRQLPEEGLKFMVYLQKENIIDESGMPKERFSAEFPKEGPSILRIQQVVRGDSAAYFCASSQYQETRYFGPGTRLLVL.

V gene TRBV9 combines with J gene TRBJ1-1; 7 nucleotides match TRBD1. Losses at the gene ends were 4 bases for V and 7 bases for J; bases not matched to a gene: 16. CDR3 length: 16 residues. The germline gives CDR1 SGDLS, CDR2 YYNGEE. CDR3 nucleotide sequence: TGTGCCAGCAGCCACACGGCGGGGACAGCCCCAAATGAAGCTTTCTTT. As protein: CASSHTAGTAPNEAFF.

This chain links TRBV19 with TRBJ1-4; D gene unclear. V dropped 6 bases and J dropped 4 bases, with 12 bases sitting between them. The CDR3 contains 14 residues. CDR1 LNHDA and CDR2 SQIVND come from the germline V gene (reference sequence). Written as DNA, the CDR3 is TGTGCCAGTAGAATTGGCGGGATTAATGAAAAACTGTTTTTT. Amino acid sequence: CASRIGGINEKLFF.

The chain has TRBV5-1 and TRBJ1-2; a possible D gene is TRBD1 (5 bases). The V end lost 0 bases, the J end lost 8 bases, and 11 bases lay between the germline ends. The CDR3 covers 13 residues. The germline CDR1 and CDR2 sequences are SGHRS and YFSETQ. The DNA of the CDR3 is TGCGCCAGCAGCTTGGCAGGGAATGGAGGCTACACCTTC. Its protein product is CASSLAGNGGYTF.

The chain links TRBV5-4 to TRBJ2-7; a weak D match, TRBD1 (5 bases). With 4 bases removed from V and 2 bases from J, the gap between germline ends came to 13 bases. The germline gives CDR1 SGHNT, CDR2 YYREEE (reference sequence). This CDR3 contains 14 residues. The CDR3 sequence is CASSTRQNPYEQYV. DNA for the CDR3: TGTGCCAGCAGCACCAGACAGAACCCCTACGAGCAGTACGTC.

This clonotype was recorded a few times. J is TRBJ1-2 and V is TRBV5-1; no clear D. The CDR3 has 15 amino acids. V was cut by 1 base and J by 3 bases, with 13 bases left in between. CDR1 is SGHRS and CDR2 is YFSETQ in the germline V gene. The CDR3, as DNA: TGCGCCAGCAGCTTGAGTGCCGGGGTCGACTATGGCTACACCTTC. It specifies CASSLSAGVDYGYTF.